This TCR beta chain comes out of a study of cytomegalovirus exposure and HLA in healthy donors. In the study overall: Sequencing of roughly 180 million T cells in an earlier analysis found 100 million to 140 million unique TCR beta sequences.

Amplification used 60 Vbeta primers and 13 Jbeta primers. The repertoire was sequenced with immunoSEQ multiplex PCR; TCRdb's copy has only in-frame clones and lacks some. The data show 93,000 or so clones, approximately 79% seen once. As for this clone: Its target is not known.

Germline V CDR1 and CDR2: SGHRS, YFSETQ. The V gene end was trimmed by 7 bases and the J gene end by 8 bases; junction bases not matched to a gene: 15. This CDR3 region has 15 residues. Findings and caveats of the study: Researchers counted roughly 150 TCR beta chains as cytomegalovirus-associated.

This chain joins TRBV5-1 and TRBJ2-1, with TRBD1 matching over 7 bases. Sequenced material: PBMCs. The TCR was taken from a man aged 45-65 years in good health and CMV-seropositive. The CDR3 DNA is TGCGCCAGCGACCCAAATGCAGGGGGAGCGGATGAGCAGTTCTTC. Its protein is CASDPNAGGADEQFF.